These 27 T cell receptor beta chains were all obtained from the same sample, sequenced in a study of T cell clonality in common variable immunodeficiency. Study-wide points: Fewer deletions and N-nucleotide insertions were reportedly seen in common variable immunodeficiency TCR beta sequences.

The antigens these receptors bind are not known. Only in-frame clones appear in the TCRdb table, and some are missing; sequencing was by immunoSEQ multiplex PCR. The sample includes fewer than 30,000 clones, none of them occurring once. The specimen sequenced was peripheral blood mononuclear cells. These receptor sequences come from a human donor with common variable immunodeficiency.

This clone has a handful of counts. The read comes to an end 3 residues before the CDR3 does, leaving the germline J gene to fill in the end. This chain joins TRBV13 and TRBJ2-5; 12 bases match TRBD1. The CDR3 contains 17 residues. After removal of 3 bases from V and 4 bases from J, the junction contained 9 bases not matched to a gene. The germline CDR1 and CDR2 sequences are PRHDT and FYEKMQ (reference sequence). This CDR3 is CASSLSRDRGLGETQYF. CDR3 DNA (partial): TGTGCCAGCAGCTTGTCCCGGGACAGGGGGCTGGGAGAGACC. Variable domain in full (rest from reference TRBV13 and TRBJ2-5): AAGVIQSPRHLIKEKRETATLKCYPIPRHDTVYWYQQGPGQDPQFLISFYEKMQSDKGSIPDRFSAQQFSDYHSELNMSSLELGDSALYFCASSLSRDRGLGETQYFGPGTRLLVL.

With regard to this clone: The CDR3 end lies 3 residues beyond the end of the read and is filled in from the germline J gene. The J gene is TRBJ2-7, the V gene TRBV20-1, with D uncertain. Germline V gene data show CDR1 as DFQATT and CDR2 as SNEGSKA (reference sequence). This CDR3 has 12 amino acids. Trimming pared 6 bases from V and 2 bases from J, leaving 11 bases between. CDR3 DNA (partial): TGCAGTGCCGAAGGGCTCCCCTACGAG. Translation: CSAEGLPYE. The entire CDR3 is CSAEGLPYEQYF.

This clone was detected a few times. The CDR3 extends 3 residues past the end of the read, so its final part is completed from the germline J gene. V usage is TRBV19 and J usage is TRBJ1-1; 9 bases are a match to TRBD1. The CDR3 runs 17 residues. With V trimmed by 6 bases and J by 3 bases, 14 bases remained unmatched. Germline V gene lookup returns CDR1 LNHDA and CDR2 SQIVND (reference sequence). CDR3 region: CASRPTHRGRADTEAFF. The CDR3 DNA, read in part, is TGTGCCAGTAGACCCACCCACAGGGGGCGCGCGGACACTGAA.

This clone has a handful of counts. With the read ending 3 residues before the CDR3 end, the germline J gene is used to fill in that end. The V call is TRBV18, the J call TRBJ1-2; D uncertain. This CDR3 comprises 12 residues. From germline, CDR1 is KGHSH and CDR2 LQKENI. The germline V and J ends were trimmed by 6 bases and 1 base, with 6 bases remaining between them. Partial CDR3 DNA: TGTGCCAGCTCCGCCAGTAACTATGGC. Its protein product is CASSASNYG. In full, the CDR3 reads CASSASNYGYTF.

This clone has more than one count but fewer than ten. The read ends 3 residues shy of where the CDR3 ends; the end is completed using the germline J gene. V and J are TRBV20-1 and TRBJ2-1; 8 bases are a match to TRBD1. Germline V CDR1 and CDR2: DFQATT, SNEGSKA (reference sequence). This CDR3 region has 15 residues. Trimming at V came to 1 base and at J to 6 bases, leaving 8 bases not matched to a gene. CDR3 bases read: TGCAGTGCTAGAGGCCCCAGGGGGCCTTTCAATGAG. It translates to CSARGPRGPFNE. The complete CDR3 protein is CSARGPRGPFNEQFF.

In this sample, this clone turned up a few times. The read terminates 3 residues before the CDR3 end, so the remaining end is supplied by the germline J gene. The chain uses TRBV18 and TRBJ2-3; 8 bases align to TRBD1. The germline gives CDR1 KGHSH, CDR2 LQKENI. CDR3 length equals 15 residues. The ends lost 3 bases at V and 3 bases at J; junction bases unmatched: 5. This chain's CDR3 is CASSPRGQGTDTQYF. The CDR3 DNA, read in part, is TGTGCCAGCTCACCCAGGGGGCAAGGGACAGATACG.

This clone was counted between two and nine times. The sequenced fragment ends 3 residues before the CDR3 boundary, so the rest is inferred from the germline J gene. The chain joins TRBV7-3 to TRBJ2-1; D is possibly TRBD2 (5 bases). Germline V CDR1 and CDR2: SGHTA, FQGTGA. V gave up 5 bases and J gave up 0 bases, with 11 bases separating them. This CDR3 spans 15 amino acids. CDR3 DNA (partial): TGTGCCAGCAGCCCTAGCAGTAGCTCCTACAATGAG. Protein: CASSPSSSSYNE. The whole CDR3 protein is CASSPSSSSYNEQFF.

The table lists this clone with many counts. Coverage ceases 3 residues before the CDR3 finishes, and the germline J gene fills in the end. The chain recombines TRBV11-2 with TRBJ2-3, with D possibly being TRBD1 (5 bases). The ends were cut back, 0 bases at V and 2 bases at J, with 9 bases in the middle. CDR3 length: 15 residues. Germline loops: CDR1 SGHAT, CDR2 FQNNGV. The covered CDR3 bases are TGTGCCAGCAGCTTAGATGGGGCATTCACAGATACG. Protein product: CASSLDGAFTDT. The CDR3 reads in full as CASSLDGAFTDTQYF.

This clone was counted a few times. The read terminates 3 residues before the CDR3 end, so the remaining end is supplied by the germline J gene. The chain combines TRBV20-1 with TRBJ1-1; weak D call: TRBD1 (5 bases). Deletions cut 6 bases from V and 0 bases from J, with 14 bases between. The length of the CDR3 is 14 residues. Germline CDR1 reads DFQATT; CDR2 reads SNEGSKA (reference sequence). The covered CDR3 bases are TGCAGTGCCCCGAGGGAAGGGGTGAACACTGAA. As protein: CSAPREGVNTE. The CDR3 as a whole reads CSAPREGVNTEAFF.

This clone was detected a few times. The DNA ends 3 residues before the CDR3 does, and the rest of the CDR3 is filled in from the germline J gene. The chain has TRBV7-2 and TRBJ2-7, with 9 bases that match TRBD2. With V trimmed by 4 bases and J by 6 bases, 7 bases remained unmatched. The CDR3 is 14 residues long. Per germline, CDR1 SGHTA and CDR2 FQGNSA. CDR3 protein: CASSSSGTGLEQYF. The CDR3 bases that were read are TGTGCCAGCAGCTCTAGCGGGACCGGTCTCGAG.

The part of the CDR3 DNA that was read is TGTGCCAGCACTTCACCGGGACAGGGTTACAATGAG. Encoded protein: CASTSPGQGYNE. The whole CDR3 protein reads CASTSPGQGYNEQFF. The rearrangement links TRBV2 to TRBJ2-1, with TRBD1 matching 9 bases. The read ends 3 residues shy of where the CDR3 ends; the end is completed using the germline J gene. Trimming cost V 7 bases and J 4 bases; bases outside gene matches: 8. The CDR3 is 15 residues long. Germline V CDR1 and CDR2: SNHLY, FYNNEI.

This clone was found a few times. The read finishes 3 residues shy of the CDR3 end, and the germline J gene is used to complete it. The chain couples TRBV2 to TRBJ1-2, with 7 bases identical to TRBD1. There are 14 residues in the CDR3. From germline, CDR1 is SNHLY and CDR2 FYNNEI. V lost 7 bases and J lost 4; bases outside the gene matches: 9. The sequenced part of the CDR3 DNA is TGTGCCAGCAATGATTGGGACAGTCCCTATGGC. Amino acids: CASNDWDSPYG. The complete CDR3 reads CASNDWDSPYGYTF.

Comments on this clone: With the read ending 3 residues before the CDR3 end, the germline J gene is used to fill in that end. The gene calls are TRBV19 and TRBJ1-5, with 8 positions matching TRBD1. Germline trimming cut 9 bases from V and 4 bases from J; bases unmatched to any gene: 14. Per germline, CDR1 LNHDA and CDR2 SQIVND (reference sequence). The CDR3 runs 16 residues. CDR3 residues: CASSQGANVRNQPQHF. Incomplete CDR3 DNA: TGTGCCAGCAGTCAGGGGGCTAACGTGAGAAATCAGCCC.

This clone turned up a few times. The read gets to within 3 residues of the CDR3 end, and the germline J gene fills in the rest. The genes are TRBV19 and TRBJ1-5, with 9 bases lining up with TRBD1. J gave up 7 bases and V 7 bases, and 11 bases lay outside the gene matches. Germline V gene data show CDR1 as LNHDA and CDR2 as SQIVND (reference sequence). The CDR3 is 15 amino acids. CDR3 DNA (partial): TGTGCCAGTACCTCCCCCGGGACAGGGAAGCAGCCC. This codes for CASTSPGTGKQP. The full CDR3 reads CASTSPGTGKQPQHF.

Turning to this clone: The read terminates 3 residues before the CDR3 end, so the remaining end is supplied by the germline J gene. The chain combines TRBV6-1 with TRBJ2-3; 7 positions match TRBD1. Losses at the gene ends were 4 bases for V and 2 bases for J; bases not matched to a gene: 6. CDR1 and CDR2 from the germline V gene are MNHNS and SASEGT. CDR3 length: 15 amino acids. Incomplete CDR3 DNA: TGTGCCAGCAGTGCAAGGGGGCGCGTCACAGATACG. Its translation is CASSARGRVTDT. The CDR3 in its entirety is CASSARGRVTDTQYF.

This clone was recorded a few times. The read ends 3 residues early relative to the CDR3; the germline J gene fills the gap. The rearrangement joins TRBV7-8 to TRBJ2-1, with TRBD1 identical over 10 bases. Germline values: CDR1 SGHVS, CDR2 FQNEAQ. Trimming at V came to 0 bases and at J to 9 bases, leaving 11 bases not matched to a gene. This CDR3 is 17 amino acids long. The CDR3 protein is CASSLAFGTGVIGEQFF. The part of the CDR3 DNA that was read is TGTGCCAGCAGCTTAGCGTTCGGGACAGGGGTGATAGGTGAG.

This clone appeared a few times. The read ends 3 residues early relative to the CDR3; the germline J gene fills the gap. The chain combines TRBV20-1 with TRBJ2-7, with a weak D call TRBD2 (6 bases). The V and J ends lost 0 bases and 6 bases respectively, with 24 bases between them. The length of the CDR3 is 17 residues. The germline gives CDR1 DFQATT, CDR2 SNEGSKA (reference sequence). The CDR3 reads CSARDLGRSGFGGEQYF. The CDR3 DNA, read in part, is TGCAGTGCTAGAGATCTCGGCCGTAGCGGATTTGGTGGCGAG.

On this clone itself: The DNA ends 3 residues before the CDR3 does, and the rest of the CDR3 is filled in from the germline J gene. The rearrangement links TRBV7-3 to TRBJ2-1, with D perhaps matching TRBD1 (6 bases). CDR3 length equals 15 residues. Trimming shortened V by 5 bases and J by 4 bases, and 15 bases separated the two germline ends. Germline V gene sequence: CDR1 SGHTA, CDR2 FQGTGA. This CDR3 reads CASSRGHRSYNEQFF. The DNA read from the CDR3 is TGTGCCAGCAGCCGGGGACATCGGTCGTACAATGAG.

To note about this clone: The observed sequence ends 3 residues before the CDR3 terminus, with the missing tail filled in from the germline J gene. The chain links TRBV18 to TRBJ2-2; tentatively, D is TRBD1 (5 bases). The CDR3 runs to 16 residues. The V and J ends lost 3 bases and 5 bases respectively, with 16 bases between them. In germline, CDR1 is KGHSH, CDR2 LQKENI. CDR3 amino acids: CASSPSVGRRTGELFF. The DNA read from the CDR3 is TGTGCCAGCTCACCCTCGGTGGGGCGCCGTACCGGGGAG.

This clone showed up just a few times. The sequenced fragment ends 3 residues before the CDR3 boundary, so the rest is inferred from the germline J gene. The V call is TRBV7-2, the J call TRBJ2-5, with D possibly being TRBD2 (6 bases). This CDR3 region has 14 residues. Trimming took 5 bases from V and 1 from J, leaving 11 bases between them. CDR1 is SGHTA and CDR2 is FQGNSA in the germline V gene. CDR3 DNA (partial): TGTGCCAGCAGCCCTCGAGCGGGCCAAGAGACC. Protein sequence: CASSPRAGQET. The whole CDR3 protein is CASSPRAGQETQYF.

On this clone: The observed sequence ends 3 residues before the CDR3 terminus, with the missing tail filled in from the germline J gene. The V gene is TRBV30, the J gene TRBJ1-3, with a weak D call TRBD1 (6 bases). Germline values: CDR1 GTSNPN, CDR2 SVGIG (reference sequence). The CDR3 loop spans 13 amino acids. The V and J ends lost 7 bases and 0 bases respectively, with 10 bases between them. The DNA read from the CDR3 is TGTGCCTACAGGGTACCCTCTGGAAACACC. Translation gives CAYRVPSGNT. The full CDR3 sequence reads CAYRVPSGNTIYF.

As to this clone: With the read ending 3 residues before the CDR3 end, the germline J gene is used to fill in that end. The V call is TRBV23-1, the J call TRBJ2-7, with 7 nucleotides matching TRBD2. TRBV23-1 is known as an ORF, though its function is uncertain. The J segment lost 0 bases and the V segment lost 3 bases, leaving 8 bases of the junction unmatched. This CDR3 has 16 amino acids. CDR3 bases read: TGCGCCAGCAGTCAGGCCATAGCGGGTCTCTCCTACGAG. Its protein product is CASSQAIAGLSYE. The CDR3 in full is CASSQAIAGLSYEQYF.

This clone occurred a few times. Read sequence stops 3 residues before the CDR3 end, and the germline J gene provides the missing end. The genes are TRBV7-6 and TRBJ2-3, with D possibly matching TRBD2 (6 bases). This CDR3 has 16 residues. The germline gives CDR1 SGHVS, CDR2 FNYEAQ. The V gene lost 0 bases and the J gene lost 8 bases, with 18 bases spanning the gap. CDR3 bases read: TGTGCCAGCAGCTTAGCTTCAGCGGGTGGGGGGAGTACG. Its protein is CASSLASAGGGST. The CDR3 in full is CASSLASAGGGSTQYF.

For this clone: The read falls 3 residues short of the CDR3 end, and the missing part is taken from the germline J gene. This chain joins TRBV18 and TRBJ2-3; 14 nucleotides match TRBD2. The germline V gene encodes CDR1 KGHSH and CDR2 LQKENI. The CDR3 runs to 17 residues. The V gene end was trimmed by 3 bases and the J gene end by 4 bases; junction bases not matched to a gene: 6. CDR3 bases read: TGTGCCAGCTCACCCCAAGGGACTAGCGGGAGCGCAGATACG. Amino acids: CASSPQGTSGSADT. The full CDR3 protein is CASSPQGTSGSADTQYF. Based on the CDR3 plus reference TRBV18 and TRBJ2-3, the full variable domain is NAGVMQNPRHLVRRRGQEARLRCSPMKGHSHVYWYRQLPEEGLKFMVYLQKENIIDESGMPKERFSAEFPKEGPSILRIQQVVRGDSAAYFCASSPQGTSGSADTQYFGPGTRLTVL.

This clone was seen a few times. Read coverage stops 3 residues before the CDR3 terminus; the germline J gene supplies the remainder. The chain couples TRBV18 to TRBJ2-5; maybe TRBD1 (5 bases). Trimming removed 3 bases at V and 4 bases at J, with 12 bases between. Germline CDR1 reads KGHSH; CDR2 reads LQKENI. This CDR3 region has 14 residues. This CDR3 reads CASSPSREVETQYF. Partial CDR3 DNA: TGTGCCAGCTCACCGAGCAGGGAAGTAGAGACC. Full variable domain (remainder filled in from reference TRBV18 and TRBJ2-5): NAGVMQNPRHLVRRRGQEARLRCSPMKGHSHVYWYRQLPEEGLKFMVYLQKENIIDESGMPKERFSAEFPKEGPSILRIQQVVRGDSAAYFCASSPSREVETQYFGPGTRLLVL.

This clone was found many times. The read terminates 3 residues ahead of where the CDR3 ends, so the germline J gene completes it. The rearrangement joins TRBV18 to TRBJ2-5; D perhaps matches TRBD2 (6 bases). The germline V gene has CDR1 KGHSH and CDR2 LQKENI. V was trimmed by 3 bases and J by 3 bases, leaving 11 bases between them. The CDR3 has 14 amino acids. CDR3 bases read: TGTGCCAGCTCACCCCGTTGGGGGGAAGAGACC. It encodes CASSPRWGEET. In full, the CDR3 reads CASSPRWGEETQYF.

A remark on this clone: The read ends 3 residues shy of where the CDR3 ends; the end is completed using the germline J gene. The chain links TRBV2 to TRBJ2-3; 7 bases line up with TRBD2. The CDR3 spans 12 residues. The V segment lost 9 bases and the J segment 7 bases; nucleotides outside the gene matches: 7. Looked up from germline, CDR1 is SNHLY and CDR2 is FYNNEI. The part of the CDR3 DNA that was read is TGTGCCAGTCAAGGCGGGAGTCATACG. Translation gives CASQGGSHT. The complete CDR3 protein is CASQGGSHTQYF.